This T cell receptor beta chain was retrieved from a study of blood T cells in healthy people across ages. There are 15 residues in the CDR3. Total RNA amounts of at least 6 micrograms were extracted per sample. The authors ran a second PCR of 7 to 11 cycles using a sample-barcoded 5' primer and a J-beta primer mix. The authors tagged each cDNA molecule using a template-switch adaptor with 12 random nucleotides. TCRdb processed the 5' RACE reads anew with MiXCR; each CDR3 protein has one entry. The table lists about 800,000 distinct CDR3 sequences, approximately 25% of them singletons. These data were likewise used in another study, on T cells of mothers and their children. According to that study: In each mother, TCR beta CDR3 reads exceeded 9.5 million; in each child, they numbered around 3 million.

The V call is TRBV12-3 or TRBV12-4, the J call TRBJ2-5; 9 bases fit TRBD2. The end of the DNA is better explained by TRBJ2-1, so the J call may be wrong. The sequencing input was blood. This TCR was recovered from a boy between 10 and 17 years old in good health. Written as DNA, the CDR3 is TGTGCCAGCAGTTTATTGACTAGCGGAAACAATGAGCAGTTCTTC. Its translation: CASSLLTSGNNEQFF.